These 23 T cell receptor beta chains came from one sample sequenced in a study of beta chain features in type 1 diabetes. Reverse transcription of all isolated RNA meant that expressed TCRB transcripts were sequenced. Profiled with immunoSEQ multiplex PCR; TCRdb holds only in-frame clones, not every one. The repertoire holds some 900,000 clones, under 20% seen once, with about 0.02% in the top ten. The source material was naive CD4+ T cells from blood. These receptors all stem from a woman aged 18-30 years in good health.

The rearrangement uses TRBV28 and TRBJ2-7, with a weak D call TRBD1 (5 bases). Trimming pared 3 bases from V and 7 bases from J, leaving 7 bases between. CDR1 is MDHEN, CDR2 SYDVKM, per germline. The CDR3 runs 11 residues. The CDR3 nucleotides read TGTGCCAGCAGTTTGACAGAAGAGCAGTACTTC. It is translated as CASSLTEEQYF. Using reference TRBV28 and TRBJ2-7 for the parts outside the CDR3, the full variable domain is DVKVTQSSRYLVKRTGEKVFLECVQDMDHENMFWYRQDPGLGLRLIYFSYDVKMKEKGDIPEGYSVSREKKERFSLILESASTNQTSMYLCASSLTEEQYFGPGTRLTVT.

The rearrangement joins TRBV4-2 to TRBJ2-1; D might be TRBD1 or TRBD2, each matching 5 bases. Deletions cut 3 bases from V and 9 bases from J, with 21 bases between. CDR3 length: 16 residues. Per germline, CDR1 LGHNA and CDR2 YNFKEQ. The CDR3 sequence is CASSHAPERGTGEQFF. The CDR3 DNA sequence: TGTGCCAGCAGCCATGCTCCCGAACGGGGCACCGGTGAGCAGTTCTTC.

The rearrangement joins TRBV6-5 to TRBJ2-1; TRBD2 is a possible D gene (7 bases). This CDR3 has 15 residues. V lost 6 bases and J 0 bases, leaving 12 bases between the germline ends. CDR1 MNHEY and CDR2 SVGAGI come from the germline V gene. CDR3 sequence reads: CASRKGGGSYNEQFF. The CDR3 DNA is TGTGCCAGCAGAAAGGGAGGGGGCTCCTACAATGAGCAGTTCTTC.

The chain employs TRBV5-4 and TRBJ1-2; the match to TRBD1 covers 10 bases. Per germline, CDR1 SGHNT and CDR2 YYREEE (reference sequence). Trimming removed 4 bases from V and 6 bases from J; junction bases left unmatched: 9. The CDR3 runs 15 residues. The CDR3 loop is CASSRGTGAPNGYTF. CDR3 in DNA: TGTGCCAGCAGCCGAGGGACAGGGGCCCCCAATGGCTACACCTTC.

The chain carries TRBV6-5 and TRBJ1-5; D remains unclear. Trimming removed 4 bases from V and 5 bases from J, with 9 bases in between. The CDR3 covers 13 residues. Germline loops: CDR1 MNHEY, CDR2 SVGAGI. CDR3 sequence reads: CASSLRQYQPQHF. CDR3 in DNA: TGTGCCAGCAGTTTAAGGCAGTATCAGCCCCAGCATTTT.

A few counts support this clone. The chain uses TRBV29-1 and TRBJ2-1, with TRBD1 identical over 7 bases. The CDR3 is 15 residues long. Unmatched junction bases numbered 11, after V lost 2 bases and J lost 7 bases. Germline CDR1 reads SQVTM; CDR2 reads ANQGSEA. In DNA, the CDR3 is TGCAGCGTTGAACGATCTGGGACAGTTAGAAATGAGCAGTTCTTC. Translated: CSVERSGTVRNEQFF.

V is TRBV6-1 and J is TRBJ2-2, with D perhaps matching TRBD2 (5 bases). CDR1 MNHNS and CDR2 SASEGT come from the germline V gene. This CDR3 is built from 13 residues. Trimming shortened V by 7 bases and J by 4 bases, and 10 bases separated the two germline ends. The CDR3 is CASKEDVTGELFF. The DNA for the CDR3 is TGTGCCAGCAAGGAGGACGTCACCGGGGAGCTGTTTTTT.

The genes are TRBV25-1 and TRBJ1-3; D call uncertain. This CDR3 comprises 17 residues. V shed 3 bases and J shed 1 base, with 16 bases lying between them. Germline V gene lookup returns CDR1 MGHDK and CDR2 SYGVNS. CDR3 protein: CASSDSTAAGSGNTIYF. CDR3 coding DNA: TGTGCCAGCAGTGATTCTACGGCAGCTGGATCTGGAAACACCATATATTTT.

This chain joins TRBV10-3 and TRBJ2-7, with no clear D. Trimming shortened V by 10 bases and J by 1 base, and 17 bases separated the two germline ends. Germline-derived CDR1 and CDR2 are ENHRY and SYGVKD. The CDR3 has 14 residues. CDR3 bases: TGTGCCACGGCGCCCACAATAGATTCCTACGAGCAGTACTTC. Amino acids: CATAPTIDSYEQYF.

The chain carries TRBV28 and TRBJ2-5; TRBD1 agrees at 7 bases. CDR3 length equals 13 residues. Looked up from germline, CDR1 is MDHEN and CDR2 is SYDVKM. The trim removed 6 bases at V and 3 bases at J, leaving 4 bases unmatched. CDR3 in DNA: TGTGCCAGCAGACAAACAGGGGAAGAGACCCAGTACTTC. Translated: CASRQTGEETQYF.

This clone came up a few times. Other DNA variants within this sample encode the same CDR3. The chain joins TRBV9 to TRBJ2-7, with TRBD2 identical over 9 bases. The CDR3 is 15 residues long. Germline CDR1 is SGDLS and CDR2 is YYNGEE. V lost 0 bases and J lost 4; bases outside the gene matches: 5. The CDR3 loop is CASSVGLAETYEQYF. The CDR3 coding sequence is TGTGCCAGCAGCGTAGGACTAGCGGAGACATACGAGCAGTACTTC.

This clone was picked up a small number of times. This chain links TRBV18 with TRBJ2-2; D is possibly TRBD2 (5 bases). The germline V gene has CDR1 KGHSH and CDR2 LQKENI. The CDR3 loop spans 15 amino acids. V lost 4 bases and J lost 0, with 9 bases in between. The CDR3 protein is CASSLGLANTGELFF. Written as DNA, the CDR3 is TGTGCCAGCTCACTAGGACTTGCGAACACCGGGGAGCTGTTTTTT.

The genes are TRBV5-6 and TRBJ2-2, with 7 positions matching TRBD1. The ends lost 4 bases at V and 2 bases at J; junction bases unmatched: 5. The CDR3 loop spans 15 amino acids. In germline, CDR1 is SGHDT, CDR2 YYEEEE. This CDR3 reads CASSRQGYNTGELFF. The CDR3 coding sequence is TGTGCCAGCAGCCGACAGGGATACAACACCGGGGAGCTGTTTTTT.

This chain links TRBV7-2 with TRBJ2-7; D not certain. This CDR3 spans 13 amino acids. Trimming cost V 5 bases and J 0 bases, with 8 bases left between them. Germline loops: CDR1 SGHTA, CDR2 FQGNSA. CDR3 protein: CASSEVSSYEQYF. The CDR3 nucleotides read TGTGCCAGCAGCGAGGTCTCCTCCTACGAGCAGTACTTC.

This clone was observed a handful of times. The J gene is TRBJ1-1, the V gene TRBV5-8; D is perhaps TRBD1 (5 bases). The V and J ends lost 1 base and 1 base respectively, with 11 bases between them. Germline V CDR1 and CDR2: SGHTS, YDEGEE. This CDR3 has 15 residues. This CDR3 is CASSLSQARNTEAFF. Written as DNA, the CDR3 is TGTGCCAGCAGCTTGTCACAGGCGAGGAACACTGAAGCTTTCTTT. Full variable domain (outside the CDR3, taken from reference TRBV5-8 and TRBJ1-1): EAGVTQSPTHLIKTRGQQATLRCSPISGHTSVYWYQQALGLGLQFLLWYDEGEERNRGNFPPRFSGRQFPNYSSELNVNALELEDSALYLCASSLSQARNTEAFFGQGTRLTVV.

This clone appeared a few times. This rearrangement joins TRBV5-6 to TRBJ2-1, with 8 bases aligning to TRBD2. Per the germline V gene, CDR1 is SGHDT and CDR2 is YYEEEE. This CDR3 contains 15 residues. V trimming: 2 bases; J trimming: 8 bases; junction bases outside the gene matches: 9. This CDR3 reads CASSFGGLAGYEQFF. The CDR3 DNA follows: TGTGCCAGCAGCTTCGGCGGACTAGCCGGTTATGAGCAGTTCTTC.

V and J are TRBV5-5 and TRBJ1-3, with 9 bases fitting TRBD1. This CDR3 comprises 15 residues. Germline CDR1 SGHKS, CDR2 YYEKEE (reference sequence). After removal of 3 bases from V and 4 bases from J, the junction contained 5 bases not matched to a gene. The CDR3 sequence: CASSSTGGSGNTIYF. CDR3 sequence (DNA): TGTGCCAGCAGCTCGACAGGGGGGAGCGGAAACACCATATATTTT.

This rearrangement joins TRBV5-4 to TRBJ1-2; D gene uncertain. V was trimmed by 4 bases and J by 8 bases, leaving 21 bases between them. CDR1 is SGHNT and CDR2 is YYREEE in the germline V gene (reference sequence). The CDR3 is made up of 15 amino acids. The CDR3 nucleotides read TGTGCCAGCAGCCCCGGACCTGATCGGTCGAGAGGCTACACCTTC. It yields the protein CASSPGPDRSRGYTF.

This chain's CDR3 is CASSFQERGYGYTF. CDR3 nucleotide sequence: TGTGCCAGCAGCTTTCAGGAGCGGGGGTATGGCTACACCTTC. The chain uses TRBV7-9 and TRBJ1-2, with D tentatively TRBD1 (5 bases). Germline V gene data show CDR1 as SEHNR and CDR2 as FQNEAQ (reference sequence). V lost 3 bases and J lost 5, with 13 bases in between. The CDR3 has 14 residues.

This clone appeared a few times. The rearrangement joins TRBV9 to TRBJ2-1; D may be TRBD1 or TRBD2 (6 bases each). V was cut by 0 bases and J by 7 bases, with 14 bases left in between. Per germline, CDR1 SGDLS and CDR2 YYNGEE. This CDR3 region has 15 residues. The CDR3 DNA sequence: TGTGCCAGCAGCGTAGTCCCCCAGGGGAGGAATGAGCAGTTCTTC. Its translation: CASSVVPQGRNEQFF.

In its sample, this clone was seen a few times. The CDR3 protein is CASSKLLAETQYEQYF. The CDR3 bases are TGTGCCAGCAGCAAATTACTAGCGGAGACCCAATACGAGCAGTACTTC. V and J are TRBV21-1 and TRBJ2-7; TRBD2 reflects the table's D call only, with no check against the DNA. TRBV21-1 has pseudogene status. The CDR3 covers 16 residues.

This clone has only a few counts. The chain couples TRBV28 to TRBJ2-3, with 9 bases lining up with TRBD2. The germline V gene has CDR1 MDHEN and CDR2 SYDVKM. After removal of 6 bases from V and 2 bases from J, the junction contained 3 bases not matched to a gene. There are 14 residues in the CDR3. Here the CDR3 reads CASRTSGATDTQYF. As DNA, the CDR3 is TGTGCCAGCAGGACTAGCGGAGCCACAGATACGCAGTATTTT.

The chain couples TRBV4-1 to TRBJ1-2, with no clear D. The CDR3 spans 15 residues. Looked up from germline, CDR1 is MGHRA and CDR2 is YSYEKL. V shed 0 bases and J shed 4 bases, with 12 bases lying between them. CDR3 coding DNA: TGCGCCAGCAGCCAAGACGGTGCCGGACTCTATGGCTACACCTTC. Residues: CASSQDGAGLYGYTF.